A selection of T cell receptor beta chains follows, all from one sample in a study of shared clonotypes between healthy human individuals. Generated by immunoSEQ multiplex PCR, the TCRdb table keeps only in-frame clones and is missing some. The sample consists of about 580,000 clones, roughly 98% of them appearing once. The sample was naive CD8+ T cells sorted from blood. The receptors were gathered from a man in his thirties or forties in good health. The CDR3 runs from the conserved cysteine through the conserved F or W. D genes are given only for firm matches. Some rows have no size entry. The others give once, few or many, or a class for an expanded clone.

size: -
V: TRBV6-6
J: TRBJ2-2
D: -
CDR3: CASSGYTGELFF
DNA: TGTGCCAGCAGTGGATACACCGGGGAGCTGTTTTTT

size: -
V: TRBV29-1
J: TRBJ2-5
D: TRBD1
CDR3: CSVVPRDSVQETQYF
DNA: TGCAGCGTGGTCCCTCGGGACAGTGTCCAAGAGACCCAGTACTTC

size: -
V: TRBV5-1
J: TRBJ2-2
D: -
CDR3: CASSPEDTGELFF
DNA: TGCGCCAGCAGCCCAGAGGACACCGGGGAGCTGTTTTTT

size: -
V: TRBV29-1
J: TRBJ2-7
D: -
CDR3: CSVEQSGYEQYF
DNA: TGCAGCGTTGAACAGTCAGGCTACGAGCAGTACTTC

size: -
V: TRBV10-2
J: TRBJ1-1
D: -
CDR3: CASREQMNTEAFF
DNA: TGCGCCAGCAGGGAACAGATGAACACTGAAGCTTTCTTT

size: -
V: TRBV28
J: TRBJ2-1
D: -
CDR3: CASSSPYHQFF
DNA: TGTGCCAGCAGTTCCCCCTATCACCAGTTCTTC

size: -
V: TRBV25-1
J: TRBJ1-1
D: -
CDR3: CASRPGMNTEAFF
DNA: TGTGCCAGCAGACCGGGCATGAACACTGAAGCTTTCTTT

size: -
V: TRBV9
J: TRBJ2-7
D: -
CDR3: CASSDDTSYEQYF
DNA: TGTGCCAGCAGTGACGACACCTCCTACGAGCAGTACTTC

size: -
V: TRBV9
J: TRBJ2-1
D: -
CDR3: CASSAEASTYNEQFF
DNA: TGTGCCAGCAGCGCGGAGGCTAGTACCTACAATGAGCAGTTCTTC

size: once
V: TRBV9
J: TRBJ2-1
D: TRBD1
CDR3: CASSAQGVWFF
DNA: TGTGCCAGCAGCGCTCAGGGGGTGTGGTTCTTC

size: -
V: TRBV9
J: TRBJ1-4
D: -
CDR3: CASSVTPEVATNEKLFF
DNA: TGTGCCAGCAGCGTAACCCCGGAAGTTGCAACTAATGAAAAACTGTTTTTT

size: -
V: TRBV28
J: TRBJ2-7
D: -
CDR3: CASSFGGSLLYEQYF
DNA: TGTGCCAGCAGTTTTGGGGGAAGCCTTCTCTACGAGCAGTACTTC

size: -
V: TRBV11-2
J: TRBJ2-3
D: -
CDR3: CASSVSPSTDTQYF
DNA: TGTGCCAGCAGCGTAAGCCCAAGCACAGATACGCAGTATTTT

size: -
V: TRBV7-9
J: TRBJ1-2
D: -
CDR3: CASSPGEGSYGYTF
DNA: TGTGCCAGCAGCCCGGGGGAGGGTTCCTATGGCTACACCTTC

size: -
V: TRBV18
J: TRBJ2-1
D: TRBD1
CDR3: CASSPGGQGGNEQFF
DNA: TGTGCCAGCTCACCGGGGGGACAGGGTGGCAATGAGCAGTTCTTC

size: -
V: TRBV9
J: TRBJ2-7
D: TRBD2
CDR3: CASSVYAGRTYEQYF
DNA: TGTGCCAGCAGCGTATACGCCGGGAGGACCTACGAGCAGTACTTC

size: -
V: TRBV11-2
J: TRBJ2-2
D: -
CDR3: CASSSNTGELFF
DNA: TGTGCCAGCAGCTCGAACACCGGGGAGCTGTTTTTT

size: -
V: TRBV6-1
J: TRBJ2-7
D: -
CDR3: CASSDGGNYEQYF
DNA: TGTGCCAGCAGTGATGGAGGGAACTACGAGCAGTACTTC

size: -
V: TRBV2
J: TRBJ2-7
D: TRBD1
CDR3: CASSVPGTELSYEQYF
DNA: TGTGCCAGCAGTGTCCCCGGGACAGAGCTGAGCTACGAGCAGTACTTC

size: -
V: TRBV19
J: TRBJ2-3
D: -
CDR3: CASKAKSTDTQYF
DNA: TGTGCCAGTAAAGCGAAGTCCACAGATACGCAGTATTTT

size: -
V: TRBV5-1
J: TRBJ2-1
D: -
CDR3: CASSLSGAISREQFF
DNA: TGCGCCAGCAGCTTGTCCGGGGCAATCTCCCGTGAGCAGTTCTTC

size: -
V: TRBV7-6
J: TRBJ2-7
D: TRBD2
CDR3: CASSLDVAGVTYEQYF
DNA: TGTGCCAGCAGCTTAGATGTTGCGGGAGTAACCTACGAGCAGTACTTC

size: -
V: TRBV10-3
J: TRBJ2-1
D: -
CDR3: CAISESLGAYRNNEQFF
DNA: TGTGCCATCAGTGAGTCGTTGGGGGCCTACCGAAACAATGAGCAGTTCTTC

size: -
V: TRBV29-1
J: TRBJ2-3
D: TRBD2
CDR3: CSVEGGLAEPGSTDTQYF
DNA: TGCAGCGTTGAAGGGGGACTAGCGGAACCCGGGAGCACAGATACGCAGTATTTT

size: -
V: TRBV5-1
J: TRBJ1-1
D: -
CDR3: CASKLGGHGNTEAFF
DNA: TGCGCCAGCAAACTGGGGGGCCACGGGAACACTGAAGCTTTCTTT

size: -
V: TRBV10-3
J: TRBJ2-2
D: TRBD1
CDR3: CAIRGDRGMSTGELFF
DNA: TGTGCCATCAGAGGGGACAGGGGGATGAGCACCGGGGAGCTGTTTTTT

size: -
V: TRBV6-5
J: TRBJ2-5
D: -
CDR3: CASSFSGNQETQYF
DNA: TGTGCCAGCAGTTTTAGCGGCAACCAAGAGACCCAGTACTTC

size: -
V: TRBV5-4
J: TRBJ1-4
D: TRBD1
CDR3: CASSYDRGLNEKLFF
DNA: TGTGCCAGCAGCTATGACAGGGGCCTTAATGAAAAACTGTTTTTT

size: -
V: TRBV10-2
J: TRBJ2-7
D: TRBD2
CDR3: CASSGTSGSSYEQYF
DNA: TGCGCCAGCAGTGGAACTAGCGGGAGCTCCTACGAGCAGTACTTC

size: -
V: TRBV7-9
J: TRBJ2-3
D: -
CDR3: CASRGRSTDTQYF
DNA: TGTGCCAGCAGGGGGAGATCCACAGATACGCAGTATTTT

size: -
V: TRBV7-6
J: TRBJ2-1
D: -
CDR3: CASSLPSGPSSEQFF
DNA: TGTGCCAGCAGCTTACCCTCTGGCCCCTCAAGTGAGCAGTTCTTC

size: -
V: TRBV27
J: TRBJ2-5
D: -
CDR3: CASSLRAGRETQYF
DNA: TGTGCCAGCAGTTTAAGGGCAGGGAGAGAGACCCAGTACTTC

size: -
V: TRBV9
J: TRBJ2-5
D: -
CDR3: CASSVEDTPRETQYF
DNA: TGTGCCAGCAGCGTAGAGGATACCCCGAGGGAGACCCAGTACTTC

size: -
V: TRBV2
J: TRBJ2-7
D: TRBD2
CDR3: CASRLSGTDYEQYF
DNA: TGTGCCAGCAGACTTAGCGGGACCGACTACGAGCAGTACTTC